These 11 T cell receptor beta chains were all obtained from the same sample, sequenced in a study of blood T cell repertoires in COVID-19. Assay used: immunoSEQ multiplex PCR; TCRdb lists only in-frame clones, some missing. The top ten hold 0.7% of the sample, which has approximately 440,000 clones, about nine tenths seen once. The sample comprised PBMCs or T cells enriched from blood (not recorded which). The receptors originated from a woman aged 18-30 years who had recovered from COVID-19.

The chain links TRBV7-2 to TRBJ1-5; TRBD1 matches 7 bases. In germline, CDR1 is SGHTA, CDR2 FQGNSA. V dropped 5 bases and J dropped 1; count of bases not matched to a gene: 8. The CDR3 is made up of 16 amino acids. The CDR3 sequence: CASSLNSGGSNQPQHF. The CDR3 DNA reads as TGTGCCAGCAGCCTAAACTCAGGGGGAAGCAATCAGCCCCAGCATTTT.

The chain links TRBV10-3 to TRBJ1-4, with 8 positions matching TRBD1. CDR1 is ENHRY and CDR2 is SYGVKD in the germline V gene. The length of the CDR3 is 16 residues. V lost 2 bases to trimming and J lost 8 bases; unmatched junction nucleotides: 10. The CDR3 region has the DNA TGTGCCATCAGTGAGACCTCGACAGGGGCTCGGGAAAAACTGTTTTTT. Encoded protein: CAISETSTGAREKLFF.

The chain employs TRBV5-5 and TRBJ1-5, with D maybe TRBD1 (6 bases). V shed 2 bases and J shed 4 bases, with 13 bases lying between them. Per germline, CDR1 SGHKS and CDR2 YYEKEE (reference sequence). This CDR3 region has 15 residues. The CDR3 region is CASSFSGGANQPQHF. The DNA of the CDR3 is TGTGCCAGCAGCTTCTCCGGGGGGGCGAATCAGCCCCAGCATTTT. Supplemented by reference TRBV5-5 and TRBJ1-5, the full variable domain reads DAGVTQSPTHLIKTRGQQVTLRCSPISGHKSVSWYQQVLGQGPQFIFQYYEKEERGRGNFPDRFSARQFPNYSSELNVNALLLGDSALYLCASSFSGGANQPQHFGDGTRLSIL.

The chain employs TRBV28 and TRBJ1-2; 7 bases fit TRBD1. The ends lost 11 bases at V and 3 bases at J; junction bases unmatched: 6. This CDR3 is 12 amino acids long. CDR1 is MDHEN, CDR2 SYDVKM, per germline. The CDR3 bases are TGTGCCCTCGAGGGGGCGGACTATGGCTACACCTTC. Its translation: CALEGADYGYTF.

The chain combines TRBV6-5 with TRBJ1-1; no clear D gene. Germline V gene lookup returns CDR1 MNHEY and CDR2 SVGAGI. The CDR3 has 13 amino acids. V dropped 2 bases and J dropped 4 bases, with 8 bases sitting between them. The CDR3 DNA reads as TGTGCCAGCAGTTACGGGAGGGCCACTGAAGCTTTCTTT. Its protein product is CASSYGRATEAFF.

The chain combines TRBV6-4 with TRBJ1-1, with 9 bases lining up with TRBD1. Germline values: CDR1 MRHNA, CDR2 SNTAGT. The V segment lost 3 bases and the J segment 11 bases; nucleotides outside the gene matches: 7. This CDR3 region has 13 residues. Here the CDR3 reads CASSDTGGGTAFF. As DNA, the CDR3 is TGTGCCAGCAGTGATACAGGGGGCGGGACGGCTTTCTTT.

The chain combines TRBV28 with TRBJ1-5; 8 bases are a match to TRBD1. The CDR3 has 12 residues. Germline trimming cut 11 bases from V and 4 bases from J; bases unmatched to any gene: 4. Germline CDR1 reads MDHEN; CDR2 reads SYDVKM. Here the CDR3 reads CAGQGSNQPQHF. In DNA, the CDR3 is TGTGCCGGACAGGGCTCAAATCAGCCCCAGCATTTT.

V gene TRBV5-1 combines with J gene TRBJ1-1; 8 bases agree with TRBD1. CDR3 length equals 16 residues. The J segment lost 3 bases and the V segment lost 4 bases, leaving 11 bases of the junction unmatched. Per the germline V gene, CDR1 is SGHRS and CDR2 is YFSETQ. The CDR3 region has the DNA TGCGCCAGCAGCCCGGACAGGGCCCGCCGGGACACTGAAGCTTTCTTT. It is translated as CASSPDRARRDTEAFF.

To note about this clone: A single base separates this from a much larger clone, so it may be a read error. V gene TRBV6-5 combines with J gene TRBJ2-4, with 8 bases lining up with TRBD2. The CDR3 runs 15 residues. Trimming took 8 bases from V and 7 from J; bases not matched to a gene: 13. CDR1 and CDR2 (germline): MNHEY, SVGAGI. The CDR3 DNA reads TGTGCCAGCTCCTCGCGGGGGGAGGGGGGGAACATTCAGTACTTC. Protein product: CASSSRGEGGNIQYF.

This clone occurred once. CDR3 DNA sequence: TGTGCCAGCAGCTTTGACAGGGGGCCCTACGAGCAGTACTTC. Protein sequence: CASSFDRGPYEQYF. The rearrangement links TRBV5-5 to TRBJ2-7; 10 nucleotides line up with TRBD1. Germline CDR1 reads SGHKS; CDR2 reads YYEKEE (reference sequence). With 2 bases clipped from V and 2 bases from J, the junction kept 1 base outside the gene matches. CDR3 length: 14 amino acids.

The chain is built from TRBV4-1 and TRBJ1-4; possibly TRBD1 for D (6 bases). The CDR3 length is 17 residues. V was clipped by 1 base and J by 8 bases, with 20 bases between them. CDR1 MGHRA and CDR2 YSYEKL come from the germline V gene. The CDR3 region is CASSQGVAWGLEEKLFF. CDR3 sequence (DNA): TGCGCCAGCAGCCAAGGAGTGGCGTGGGGGCTGGAGGAAAAACTGTTTTTT.